This TCR beta chain was sequenced in a study of blood T cell repertoires in COVID-19. V gave up 3 bases and J gave up 7 bases, with 17 bases separating them. The CDR3 length is 16 residues. Germline V CDR1 and CDR2: SGHNT, YYREEE (reference sequence). Profiled with immunoSEQ multiplex PCR; TCRdb holds only in-frame clones, not every one. The repertoire includes 200,000 to 250,000 clones, roughly nine tenths of them detected once, and approximately 3.1% sits in the top ten. This TCR derives from a woman in her forties or fifties in a cohort exposed to, infected with or recovered from COVID-19 (not recorded which). Sequencing was done on a sample of PBMCs or T cells enriched from blood (not recorded which). The chain recombines TRBV5-4 with TRBJ1-6; possible D gene TRBD1, 6 bases. The CDR3 reads CASSSWGGASNSPLHF. CDR3 DNA sequence: TGTGCCAGCAGCTCCTGGGGGGGGGCCTCGAATTCACCCCTCCACTTT.